This T cell receptor (beta chain) was recovered during a study of neurological immune-mediated disorders. CDR3 length equals 15 residues. With 3 bases clipped from V and 2 bases from J, the junction kept 1 base outside the gene matches. Time point denoted: longitudinal time-point 3. The unsorted libraries were generated from a total of 2 million PBMCs, which had been stored in RNAlater at -80 C. One entry per CDR3 protein, called by TCRdb with MiXCR from the 5' RACE reads. The sample has approximately 100,000 distinct CDR3 sequences; 9.5% to 14% are singletons. This clonotype showed up many times. The sample consisted of PBMCs. This TCR came from a female donor with HTLV-1-associated myelopathy (HAM/TSP). The chain combines TRBV12-3 or TRBV12-4 with TRBJ2-5, with 12 bases lining up with TRBD2. The CDR3 coding sequence is TGTGCCAGCAGTTTCACTAGCGGGGGGCAAGAGACCCAGTACTTC. Translation: CASSFTSGGQETQYF.